These T cell receptor beta chains were read from a single sample in a study of blood T cell repertoires in COVID-19. Assay: immunoSEQ multiplex PCR; the TCRdb copy retains only in-frame clones and omits some. Of roughly 30,000 clones in the sample, about 88% are singletons; the top ten hold 60% to 65%. The sequenced material came from peripheral blood. The receptors derive from a man aged 65-85 years with acute or convalescent COVID-19. CDR3s include the opening cysteine and the closing phenylalanine or tryptophan. A D gene is named only where the DNA matches it firmly. The size field is filled for only some rows; it gives once, few, many or a size class.

d_call	clone_size	v_call	j_call	cdr3_nt	cdr3_aa
TRBD2	few	TRBV5-1	TRBJ2-7	TGCGCCAGCAGCTTCAGCGGGGGGAGCTCCTACGAGCAGTACTTC	CASSFSGGSSYEQYF
TRBD2	once	TRBV7-2	TRBJ2-5	TGTGCCAGCAGTTCCCCCGGGGGGGTGCAAGAGACCCAGTACTTC	CASSSPGGVQETQYF
NA	NA	TRBV19	TRBJ1-2	TGTGCCAGTAGCATAACGGGACACGCGATTACTAACTATGGCTACACCTTC	CASSITGHAITNYGYTF
NA	NA	TRBV18	TRBJ2-3	TGTGCCAGCTCACCACCGACGGGAGTGGATACGCAGTATTTT	CASSPPTGVDTQYF
NA	NA	TRBV5-1	TRBJ1-1	TGCGCCAGCAGCTCGGGTAGGAGCGGCACTGAAGCTTTCTTT	CASSSGRSGTEAFF
NA	NA	TRBV5-4	TRBJ2-3	TGTGCCAGCAGCTTGCAGGGGAGCACAGATACGCAGTATTTT	CASSLQGSTDTQYF
TRBD2	NA	TRBV7-2	TRBJ2-2	TGTGCCAGCAGCTTACGGGGGGAATACACCGGGGAGCTGTTTTTT	CASSLRGEYTGELFF
TRBD2	NA	TRBV14	TRBJ2-7	TGTGCCAGCAGCCTGACTAGCGGCGTCTCCTACGAGCAGTACTTC	CASSLTSGVSYEQYF
NA	NA	TRBV20-1	TRBJ1-1	TGCAGTGCTCTCCCGAACACTGAAGCTTTCTTT	CSALPNTEAFF
TRBD1	few	TRBV10-3	TRBJ1-1	TGTGCCATCAGGGCAGGGGGCCGGAACACTGAAGCTTTCTTT	CAIRAGGRNTEAFF
NA	NA	TRBV7-3	TRBJ1-2	TGTGCCAGCAGCTTAGATCCAGGCTATGGCTACACCTTC	CASSLDPGYGYTF
NA	NA	TRBV25-1	TRBJ1-4	TGTGCCAGCAGTGATATCCGGGAAGAAGGAGAAAAACTGTTTTTT	CASSDIREEGEKLFF
NA	NA	TRBV10-3	TRBJ1-3	TGTGCCATCAGGGCCGAGCGGAACTCTGGAAACACCATATATTTT	CAIRAERNSGNTIYF
NA	NA	TRBV18	TRBJ1-6	TGTGCCAGCTCGTCGTCCTATAATTCACCCCTCCACTTT	CASSSSYNSPLHF
TRBD2	NA	TRBV7-8	TRBJ2-3	TGTGCCAGCAGCAGGCTAGCGGAGCGCACAGATACGCAGTATTTT	CASSRLAERTDTQYF
NA	NA	TRBV11-2	TRBJ1-1	TGTGCCAGCAGCCGTGACAGGCCCAACACTGAAGCTTTCTTT	CASSRDRPNTEAFF
NA	NA	TRBV28	TRBJ1-2	TGTGCCAGCAGTTCCGACTATGGCTACACCTTC	CASSSDYGYTF
NA	few	TRBV6-4	TRBJ1-5	TGTGCCAGCAGCGGCGACAGGAATCAGCCCCAGCATTTT	CASSGDRNQPQHF
NA	NA	TRBV5-6	TRBJ1-6	TGTGCCAGCAGCTTGGGGTCTTTCAGCTCCTATAATTCACCCCTCCACTTT	CASSLGSFSSYNSPLHF
NA	NA	TRBV6-5	TRBJ1-6	TGTGCCAGCAGTACATTCAGATCAGGGACCCTCCACTTT	CASSTFRSGTLHF
NA	few	TRBV7-9	TRBJ1-1	TGTGCCAGCAGCTTTGGACAGAGGAACACTGAAGCTTTCTTT	CASSFGQRNTEAFF
TRBD1	NA	TRBV6-5	TRBJ1-2	TGTGCCAGTAAACAAACGGACAGGGGTGAAGGCTACACCTTC	CASKQTDRGEGYTF
NA	NA	TRBV5-6	TRBJ1-2	TGTGCCAGCAGCCAGACAGTGATTCCGGGCTACACCTTC	CASSQTVIPGYTF
NA	NA	TRBV10-3	TRBJ1-2	TGTGCCATCAGTGAAGGCAGGGACTATGGCTACACCTTC	CAISEGRDYGYTF
TRBD1	NA	TRBV7-2	TRBJ1-5	TGTGCCAGCAGCTTAGGGGGACAGAATCAGCCCCAGCATTTT	CASSLGGQNQPQHF
NA	NA	TRBV27	TRBJ2-5	TGTGCCAGCAGTTTATTCTTCCAAGAGACCCAGTACTTC	CASSLFFQETQYF
TRBD1	once	TRBV11-2	TRBJ1-6	TGTGCCAGCAGCCCAGGGGGCTCCTATAATTCACCCCTCCACTTT	CASSPGGSYNSPLHF
NA	once	TRBV9	TRBJ1-2	TGTGCCAGCAGCGCCGGACAGAGCTATGGCTACACCTTC	CASSAGQSYGYTF
TRBD1	NA	TRBV19	TRBJ1-2	TGTGCCAGTACCTTGGACAGGGGGATTAACTATGGCTACACCTTC	CASTLDRGINYGYTF
TRBD1	few	TRBV6-2/TRBV6-3	TRBJ1-5	TGTGCCAGCAGTTCCCGACAGGGTGGGAATCAGCCCCAGCATTTT	CASSSRQGGNQPQHF
TRBD1	NA	TRBV5-1	TRBJ2-3	TGCGCCAGCAGCTTGGAGGGACAGCTTAGCACAGATACGCAGTATTTT	CASSLEGQLSTDTQYF
NA	NA	TRBV12-3/TRBV12-4	TRBJ1-1	TGTGCCAGCAGTCCGCACGACAGAGTTGATGCTTTCTTT	CASSPHDRVDAFF
TRBD1	NA	TRBV2	TRBJ2-5	TGTGCCAGCGAAAGGACAGGAGAGACCCAGTACTTC	CASERTGETQYF
NA	NA	TRBV19	TRBJ2-3	TGTGCCAGTAGTATGAGGCGCACAGGTAGCACAGATACGCAGTATTTT	CASSMRRTGSTDTQYF
NA	NA	TRBV7-7	TRBJ2-5	TGTGCCAGCAGTTTGGACAGATCGTCGGAGACCCAGTACTTC	CASSLDRSSETQYF
NA	NA	TRBV6-2/TRBV6-3	TRBJ2-4	TGTGCCAGCAGCAGACAACTAGCCAAAAACATTCAGTACTTC	CASSRQLAKNIQYF
TRBD1	NA	TRBV5-1	TRBJ2-2	TGCGCCAGCAGCTTGGCCTGGAGACAGGGTCGTAACACCGGGGAGCTGTTTTTT	CASSLAWRQGRNTGELFF
NA	NA	TRBV7-6	TRBJ1-4	TGTGCCAGCAGCCGGGCCTCAAGGGGTTCCGAAAAACTGTTTTTT	CASSRASRGSEKLFF
NA	few	TRBV6-5	TRBJ2-6	TGTGCCAGCCAGGGCTCTGGGGCCAACGTCCTGACTTTC	CASQGSGANVLTF
TRBD2	once	TRBV5-6	TRBJ2-3	TGTGCCAGCAGCTTTAGCGGGGGCACAGATACGCAGTATTTT	CASSFSGGTDTQYF
NA	NA	TRBV5-6	TRBJ1-3	TGTGCCAGCAGCTGGACAAGCAGAAACACCATATATTTT	CASSWTSRNTIYF
TRBD1	NA	TRBV7-9	TRBJ1-1	TGTGCCAGCAGCTTAACGGGACAGTCGAGTGTAGCTTTCTTT	CASSLTGQSSVAFF
TRBD1	NA	TRBV2	TRBJ1-2	TGTGCCAGCCGGGACAGTTCTAACTATGGCTACACCTTC	CASRDSSNYGYTF
NA	once	TRBV19	TRBJ2-7	TGTGCCAGTAGTTCCACCGGGGGAAGAGGGTCCCCCGAGCAGTACTTC	CASSSTGGRGSPEQYF
TRBD1	once	TRBV25-1	TRBJ1-3	TGTGCCAGCCGTCCCGGGACAGCCTCTGGAAACACCATATATTTT	CASRPGTASGNTIYF
TRBD2	NA	TRBV11-2	TRBJ2-3	TGTGCCAGCAGCTCTGGGACTAGCGGGAGGGCCCTAGATACGCAGTATTTT	CASSSGTSGRALDTQYF
NA	NA	TRBV7-2	TRBJ1-1	TGTGCCAGCAGCTTAGCAGCGCTGAACACTGAAGCTTTCTTT	CASSLAALNTEAFF
NA	NA	TRBV12-3/TRBV12-4	TRBJ2-1	TGTGCCAGCAGTTCAGGGGAAGTGTTCTTC	CASSSGEVFF